These 16 T cell receptor beta chains were sequenced from one sample in a study of cytomegalovirus exposure and HLA in healthy donors. Sequenced by immunoSEQ multiplex PCR; TCRdb stores in-frame clones only, minus some. The table includes about 140,000 clones, about nine tenths detected once. Sequenced sample: PBMCs. Every receptor here comes from a man younger than 35 in good health and CMV-seronegative.

This chain connects TRBV7-9 to TRBJ2-7; TRBD1 agrees at 7 bases. With 3 bases clipped from V and 6 bases from J, the junction kept 2 bases outside the gene matches. Per germline, CDR1 SEHNR and CDR2 FQNEAQ (reference sequence). The CDR3 has 12 residues. CDR3 nucleotide sequence: TGTGCCAGCAGCTTGACAGGGCTCGAGCAGTACTTC. This translates into CASSLTGLEQYF.

The chain employs TRBV6-5 and TRBJ1-4; the D gene is possibly TRBD1 (5 bases). Trimming took 6 bases from V and 3 from J, leaving 14 bases between them. The CDR3 totals 15 residues. Germline CDR1 and CDR2: MNHEY and SVGAGI. The CDR3 sequence is CASSPRTQANEKLFF. The CDR3 DNA reads TGTGCCAGCAGCCCGAGAACACAGGCTAATGAAAAACTGTTTTTT.

Details on this clone: The sample holds other DNA sequences that translate to the same CDR3. The genes are TRBV28 and TRBJ1-5; D is undetermined. The CDR3 contains 12 residues. Germline V lookup: CDR1 MDHEN, CDR2 SYDVKM. Trimming took 3 bases from V and 6 from J, leaving 6 bases between them. Here the CDR3 DNA reads TGTGCCAGCAGTTTCGGAGGTCAGCCCCAGCATTTT. Its protein product is CASSFGGQPQHF.

The V call is TRBV10-2, the J call TRBJ2-7, with 8 bases matching TRBD2. This CDR3 has 14 amino acids. The ends lost 2 bases at V and 0 bases at J; junction bases unmatched: 0. Germline V gene lookup returns CDR1 WSHSY and CDR2 SAAADI. This CDR3 reads CASSEGTSSYEQYF. For the CDR3, the DNA is TGCGCCAGCAGTGAGGGGACTAGCTCCTACGAGCAGTACTTC.

CDR3 region: CASSIAGGDTEAFF. The CDR3 DNA sequence: TGTGCCAGTAGTATAGCAGGGGGCGACACTGAAGCTTTCTTT. The chain combines TRBV19 with TRBJ1-1, with 8 bases lining up with TRBD1. The CDR3 contains 14 residues. V lost 1 base, J lost 3 bases, and 1 base stayed unmatched. Germline V gene sequence: CDR1 LNHDA, CDR2 SQIVND (reference sequence).

This chain uses TRBV15 with TRBJ2-2; 8 bases align to TRBD2. Germline CDR1 is LNHNV and CDR2 is YYDKDF (reference sequence). V lost 3 bases to trimming and J lost 5 bases; unmatched junction nucleotides: 5. The CDR3 has 15 residues. CDR3 region: CATSSNRGGTGELFF. CDR3 coding DNA: TGTGCCACCAGCAGTAACCGCGGGGGGACCGGGGAGCTGTTTTTT. Based on the CDR3 plus reference TRBV15 and TRBJ2-2, the full variable domain is DAMVIQNPRYQVTQFGKPVTLSCSQTLNHNVMYWYQQKSSQAPKLLFHYYDKDFNNEADTPDNFQSRRPNTSFCFLDIRSPGLGDTAMYLCATSSNRGGTGELFFGEGSRLTVL.

The chain combines TRBV5-4 with TRBJ2-5; weak D call: TRBD1 (7 bases). Germline CDR1 and CDR2: SGHNT and YYREEE (reference sequence). The CDR3 length is 14 residues. V was shortened by 5 bases and J by 3 bases, with 14 bases between the two germline ends. As DNA, the CDR3 is TGTGCCAGCAGTATCGGGGGACAGAAAGAGACCCAGTACTTC. This translates into CASSIGGQKETQYF.

The chain has TRBV2 and TRBJ2-1; tentatively, D is TRBD1 (5 bases). The CDR3 totals 15 residues. V dropped 10 bases and J dropped 8 bases, with 24 bases sitting between them. Germline V gives CDR1 SNHLY, CDR2 FYNNEI. The CDR3 loop reads CATRRTGSPGYEQFF. CDR3 bases: TGTGCCACCAGAAGAACAGGATCGCCCGGGTATGAGCAGTTCTTC.

This chain links TRBV28 with TRBJ2-5, with 8 bases identical to TRBD1. The CDR3 has 15 amino acids. Germline V CDR1 and CDR2: MDHEN, SYDVKM. With V trimmed by 6 bases and J by 5 bases, 11 bases remained unmatched. CDR3 residues: CASSSFQGARETQYF. CDR3 coding DNA: TGTGCCAGCAGCTCCTTTCAGGGGGCTCGGGAGACCCAGTACTTC.

The chain links TRBV5-1 to TRBJ1-1; D possibly corresponds to TRBD1 (5 bases). V was cut by 7 bases and J by 3 bases, with 16 bases left in between. The CDR3 covers 14 residues. Germline V gene data show CDR1 as SGHRS and CDR2 as YFSETQ. The CDR3 nucleotides are TGCGCCAGCTCCTACCTTACAGGTGACACTGAAGCTTTCTTT. Protein product: CASSYLTGDTEAFF.

The chain recombines TRBV4-3 with TRBJ2-3, with 10 positions matching TRBD1. CDR1 is LGHNA and CDR2 is YSLEER in the germline V gene. The CDR3 loop spans 20 amino acids. Losses at the gene ends were 0 bases for V and 4 bases for J; bases not matched to a gene: 16. CDR3 DNA: TGCGCCAGCAGCCAAGATTTTAGGGGACAGGGGAGATTGAACGCAGATACGCAGTATTTT. This codes for CASSQDFRGQGRLNADTQYF.

The V gene is TRBV25-1, the J gene TRBJ2-7, with D maybe TRBD2 (6 bases). The CDR3 has 15 amino acids. V gave up 3 bases and J gave up 2 bases, with 14 bases separating them. Germline V gives CDR1 MGHDK, CDR2 SYGVNS. As DNA, the CDR3 is TGTGCCAGCAGTGAGTCTTCCGGGGGAACCTACGAGCAGTACTTC. Its protein product is CASSESSGGTYEQYF.

Concerning this clone: The sample holds other DNA sequences that translate to the same CDR3. The CDR3 nucleotides read TGTGCCAGCAGTGCAGGGGACACTGAAGCTTTCTTT. It yields the protein CASSAGDTEAFF. The chain has TRBV2 and TRBJ1-1; D might be TRBD1 (6 bases). This CDR3 is 12 amino acids long. V shed 4 bases and J shed 3 bases, with 6 bases lying between them. From germline, CDR1 is SNHLY and CDR2 FYNNEI.

This chain joins TRBV28 and TRBJ1-5; TRBD1 might be the D (6 bases). The V gene's germline CDR1 is MDHEN and CDR2 SYDVKM. The CDR3 has 17 amino acids. Trimming removed 2 bases from V and 0 bases from J, with 14 bases in between. CDR3 nucleotide sequence: TGTGCCAGCAGTTTAATCGGCGGGGGGCATAGCAATCAGCCCCAGCATTTT. This codes for CASSLIGGGHSNQPQHF.

A remark on this clone: The same CDR3 can be traced to other DNA sequences in this sample. The chain is built from TRBV28 and TRBJ2-7; possible D gene TRBD2, 6 bases. This CDR3 spans 12 amino acids. Trimming stripped 3 bases from V and 7 bases from J, with 10 bases between. Germline loops: CDR1 MDHEN, CDR2 SYDVKM. The CDR3, as DNA: TGTGCCAGCAGTTTGGAGGGTTATGAGCAGTACTTC. The encoded protein is CASSLEGYEQYF.

This clone was counted once. The chain couples TRBV19 to TRBJ1-2; TRBD1 might be the D (6 bases). The CDR3 covers 15 residues. Germline V CDR1 and CDR2: LNHDA, SQIVND (reference sequence). Trimming pared 5 bases from V and 0 bases from J, leaving 13 bases between. In nucleotides, the CDR3 is TGTGCCAGTAGTTCACCGACAGGTTCTAACTATGGCTACACCTTC. Translating it yields CASSSPTGSNYGYTF.